This TCR beta chain stems from a study of T-cell memory formation after mild COVID-19. Findings of the study overall: Contracting clones from day 15 to 85 showed balanced CD4/CD8; later expanders favored CD4+.

TCRdb reprocessed the 5' RACE reads via MiXCR and lists one record per CDR3 protein. The sample lists around 27,000 distinct CDR3 sequences, about 7.4% seen once, with 11% to 15% in the top ten. Ten or more counts support this clonotype. Its cognate antigen is unknown. The clonotype comes from an adult woman who had mild COVID-19 (a few samples of this study predate the infection). Cell type and time point are not known. The sequenced material came from PBMCs or a T cell subset sorted from them (not recorded which).

The CDR3 DNA is TGTGCCATCAGTGAGTCGGTAGGACGAGGTAACACTGAAGCTTTCTTT. Its protein product is CAISESVGRGNTEAFF. The V call is TRBV10-3, the J call TRBJ1-1; D gene unclear. The CDR3 covers 16 residues. Germline loops: CDR1 ENHRY, CDR2 SYGVKD. With 0 bases removed from V and 2 bases from J, the gap between germline ends came to 13 bases.